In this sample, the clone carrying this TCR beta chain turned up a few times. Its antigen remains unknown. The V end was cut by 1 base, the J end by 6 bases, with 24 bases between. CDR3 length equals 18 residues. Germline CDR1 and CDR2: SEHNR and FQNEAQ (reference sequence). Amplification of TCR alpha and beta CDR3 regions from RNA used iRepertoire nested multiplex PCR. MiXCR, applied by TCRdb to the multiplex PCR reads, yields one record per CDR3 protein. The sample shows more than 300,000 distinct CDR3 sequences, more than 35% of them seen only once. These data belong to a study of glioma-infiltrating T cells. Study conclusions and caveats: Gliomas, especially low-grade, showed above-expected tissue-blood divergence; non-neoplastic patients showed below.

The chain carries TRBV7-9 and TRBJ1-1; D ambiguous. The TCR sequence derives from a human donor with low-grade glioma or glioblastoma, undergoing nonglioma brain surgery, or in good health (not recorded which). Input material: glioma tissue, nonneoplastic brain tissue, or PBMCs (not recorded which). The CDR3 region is CASSLVGRFSIPNSEAFF. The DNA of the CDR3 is TGTGCCAGCAGCTTAGTGGGCAGGTTTTCCATACCGAATTCTGAAGCTTTCTTT.